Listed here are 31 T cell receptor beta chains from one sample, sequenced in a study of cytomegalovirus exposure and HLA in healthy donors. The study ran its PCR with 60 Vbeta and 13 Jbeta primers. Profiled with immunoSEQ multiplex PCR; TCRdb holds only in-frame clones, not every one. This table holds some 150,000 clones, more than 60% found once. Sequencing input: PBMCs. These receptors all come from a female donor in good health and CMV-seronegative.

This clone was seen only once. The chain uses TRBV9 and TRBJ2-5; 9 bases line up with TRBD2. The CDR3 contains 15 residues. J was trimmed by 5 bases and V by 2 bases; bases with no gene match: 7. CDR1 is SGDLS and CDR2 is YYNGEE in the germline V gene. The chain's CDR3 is CASSVGGGAMETQYF. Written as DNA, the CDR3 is TGTGCCAGCAGCGTCGGCGGGGGGGCCATGGAGACCCAGTACTTC.

The chain's CDR3 is CASSVTGTAYSPLHF. The CDR3, as DNA: TGTGCCAGCAGTGTGACCGGGACAGCCTATTCACCCCTCCACTTT. The rearrangement uses TRBV9 and TRBJ1-6; 7 bases fit TRBD1. With V trimmed by 5 bases and J by 8 bases, 10 bases remained unmatched. The CDR3 spans 15 residues. CDR1 and CDR2 from the germline V gene are SGDLS and YYNGEE.

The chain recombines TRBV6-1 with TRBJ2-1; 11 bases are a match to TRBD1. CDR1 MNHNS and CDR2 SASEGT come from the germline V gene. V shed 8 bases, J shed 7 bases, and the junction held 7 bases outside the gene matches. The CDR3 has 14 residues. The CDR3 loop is CASLFGTGGNEQFF. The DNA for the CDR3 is TGTGCCAGCCTTTTCGGGACAGGGGGTAATGAGCAGTTCTTC.

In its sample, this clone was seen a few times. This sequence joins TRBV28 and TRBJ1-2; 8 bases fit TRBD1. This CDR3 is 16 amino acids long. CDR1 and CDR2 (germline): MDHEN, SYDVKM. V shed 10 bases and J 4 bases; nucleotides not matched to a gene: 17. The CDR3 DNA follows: TGTGCCATCCCGAGCGGAGGGGGACAGGCCTTCTATGGCTACACCTTC. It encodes CAIPSGGGQAFYGYTF.

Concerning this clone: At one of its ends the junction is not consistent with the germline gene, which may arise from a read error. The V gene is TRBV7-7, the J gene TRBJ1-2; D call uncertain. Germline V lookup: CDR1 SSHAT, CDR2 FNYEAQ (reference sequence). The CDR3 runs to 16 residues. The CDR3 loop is CASSLSLESSDYGYTF. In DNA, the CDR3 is TGTGCTAGCAGCTTGAGTTTAGAGAGCTCGGACTATGGCTACACCTTC.

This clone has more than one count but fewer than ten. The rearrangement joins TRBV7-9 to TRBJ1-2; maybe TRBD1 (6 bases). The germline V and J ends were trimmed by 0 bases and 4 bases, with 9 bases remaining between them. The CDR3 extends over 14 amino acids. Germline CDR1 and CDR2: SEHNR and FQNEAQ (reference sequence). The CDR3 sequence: CASSLALDSYGYTF. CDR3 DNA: TGTGCCAGCAGCTTAGCCCTGGACAGCTATGGCTACACCTTC.

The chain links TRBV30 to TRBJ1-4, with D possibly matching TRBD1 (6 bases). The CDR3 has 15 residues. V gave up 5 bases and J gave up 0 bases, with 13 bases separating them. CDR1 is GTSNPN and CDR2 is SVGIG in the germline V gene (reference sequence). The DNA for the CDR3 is TGTGCCTGGCAATCTAAGGGGGCAACTAATGAAAAACTGTTTTTT. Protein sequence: CAWQSKGATNEKLFF. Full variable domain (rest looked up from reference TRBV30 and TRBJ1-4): SQTIHQWPATLVQPVGSPLSLECTVEGTSNPNLYWYRQAAGRGLQLLFYSVGIGQISSEVPQNLSASRPQDRQFILSSKKLLLSDSGFYLCAWQSKGATNEKLFFGSGTQLSVL.

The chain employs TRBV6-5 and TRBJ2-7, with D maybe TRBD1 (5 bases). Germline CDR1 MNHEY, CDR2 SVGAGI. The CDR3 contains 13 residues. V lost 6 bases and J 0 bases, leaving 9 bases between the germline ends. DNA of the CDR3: TGTGCCAGCAGACGACAGTACTCCTACGAGCAGTACTTC. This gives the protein CASRRQYSYEQYF.

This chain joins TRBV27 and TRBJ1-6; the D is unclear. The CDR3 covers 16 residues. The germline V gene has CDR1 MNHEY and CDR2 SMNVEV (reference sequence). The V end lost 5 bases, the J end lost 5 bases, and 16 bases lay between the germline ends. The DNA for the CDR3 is TGTGCCAGCAGTAGGTTCGGGGTTGCCGATAATTCACCCCTCCACTTT. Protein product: CASSRFGVADNSPLHF.

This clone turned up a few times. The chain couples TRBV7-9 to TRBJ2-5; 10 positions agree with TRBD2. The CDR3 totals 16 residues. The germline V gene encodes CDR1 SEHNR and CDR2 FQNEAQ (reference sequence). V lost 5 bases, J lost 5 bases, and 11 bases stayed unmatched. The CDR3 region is CASSEIERGGLETQYF. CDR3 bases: TGTGCCAGCAGCGAGATCGAGCGGGGGGGCCTGGAGACCCAGTACTTC.

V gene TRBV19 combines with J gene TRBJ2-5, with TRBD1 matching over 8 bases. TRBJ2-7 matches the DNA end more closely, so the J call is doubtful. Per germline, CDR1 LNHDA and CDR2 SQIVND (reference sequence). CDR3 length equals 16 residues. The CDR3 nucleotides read TGTGCCAGTAGTATAGTCCCGGGACAGGCACCCTACGAGCAGTACTTC. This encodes CASSIVPGQAPYEQYF.

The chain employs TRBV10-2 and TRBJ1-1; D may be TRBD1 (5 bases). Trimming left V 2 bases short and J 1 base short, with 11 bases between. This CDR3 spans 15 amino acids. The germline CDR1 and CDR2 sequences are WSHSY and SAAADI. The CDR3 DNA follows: TGCGCCAGCAGTGAGGGGGCTCGTTCGAACACTGAAGCTTTCTTT. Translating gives CASSEGARSNTEAFF.

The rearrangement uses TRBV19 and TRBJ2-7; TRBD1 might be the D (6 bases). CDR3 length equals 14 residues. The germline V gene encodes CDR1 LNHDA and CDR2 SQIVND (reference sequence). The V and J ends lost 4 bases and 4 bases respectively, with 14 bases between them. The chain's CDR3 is CASSTIQGSYEQYF. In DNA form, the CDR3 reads TGTGCCAGTAGTACTATACAGGGATCGTACGAGCAGTACTTC.

The CDR3 sequence: CASSQAGGDEQFF. CDR3 sequence (DNA): TGCGCCAGCAGCCAAGCGGGAGGGGATGAGCAGTTCTTC. J is TRBJ2-1 and V is TRBV4-1; 8 positions match TRBD2. Germline-derived CDR1 and CDR2 are MGHRA and YSYEKL. This CDR3 comprises 13 residues. With 1 base clipped from V and 8 bases from J, the junction kept 1 base outside the gene matches.

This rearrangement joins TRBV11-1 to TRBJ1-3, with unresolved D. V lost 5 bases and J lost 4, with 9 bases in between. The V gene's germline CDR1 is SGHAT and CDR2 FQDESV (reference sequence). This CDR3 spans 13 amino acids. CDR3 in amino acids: CASSAQEGNTIYF. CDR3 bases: TGTGCCAGCAGCGCACAAGAAGGAAACACCATATATTTT.

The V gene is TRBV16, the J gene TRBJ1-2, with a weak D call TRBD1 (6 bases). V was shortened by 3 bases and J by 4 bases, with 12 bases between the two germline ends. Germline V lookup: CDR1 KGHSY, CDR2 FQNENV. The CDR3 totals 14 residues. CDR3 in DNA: TGTGCCAGCAGCCAGGGGGCGAAAAGCTATGGCTACACCTTC. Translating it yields CASSQGAKSYGYTF.

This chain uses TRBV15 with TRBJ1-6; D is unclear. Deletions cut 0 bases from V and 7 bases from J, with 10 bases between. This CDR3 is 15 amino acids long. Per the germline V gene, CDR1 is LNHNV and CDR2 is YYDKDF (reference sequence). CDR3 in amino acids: CATSRDPEVNSPLHF. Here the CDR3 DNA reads TGTGCCACCAGCAGAGATCCGGAGGTCAATTCACCCCTCCACTTT.

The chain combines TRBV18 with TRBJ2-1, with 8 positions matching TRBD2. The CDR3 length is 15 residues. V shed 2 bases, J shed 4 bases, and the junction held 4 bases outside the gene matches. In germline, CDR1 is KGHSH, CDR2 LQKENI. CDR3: CASSPVAGSYNEQFF. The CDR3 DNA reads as TGTGCCAGCTCACCAGTAGCGGGATCTTACAATGAGCAGTTCTTC.

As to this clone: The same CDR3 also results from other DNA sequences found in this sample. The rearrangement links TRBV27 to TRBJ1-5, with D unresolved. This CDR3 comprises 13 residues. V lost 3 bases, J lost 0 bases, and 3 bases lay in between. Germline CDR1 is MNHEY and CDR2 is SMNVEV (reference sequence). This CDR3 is CASSFYSNQPQHF. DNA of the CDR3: TGTGCCAGCAGTTTTTATAGCAATCAGCCCCAGCATTTT.

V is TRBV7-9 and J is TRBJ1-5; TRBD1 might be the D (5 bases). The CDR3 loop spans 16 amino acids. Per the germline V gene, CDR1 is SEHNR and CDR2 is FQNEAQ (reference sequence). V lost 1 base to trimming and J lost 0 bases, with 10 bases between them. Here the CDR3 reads CASSLGIGASNQPQHF. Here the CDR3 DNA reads TGTGCCAGCAGCTTAGGTATAGGGGCTAGCAATCAGCCCCAGCATTTT.

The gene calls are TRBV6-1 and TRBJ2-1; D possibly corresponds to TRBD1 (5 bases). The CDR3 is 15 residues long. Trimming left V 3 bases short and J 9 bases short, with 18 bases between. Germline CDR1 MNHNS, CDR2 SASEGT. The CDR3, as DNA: TGTGCCAGCAGTGAGCTGACAGTCCCTGTGGGTGAGCAGTTCTTC. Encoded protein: CASSELTVPVGEQFF.

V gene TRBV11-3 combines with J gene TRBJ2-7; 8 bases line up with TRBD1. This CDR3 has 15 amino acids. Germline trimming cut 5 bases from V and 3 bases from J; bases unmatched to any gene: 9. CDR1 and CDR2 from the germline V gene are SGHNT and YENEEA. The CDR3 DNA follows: TGTGCCAGCAGCCCTACAGGGGGGCGAGGCTACGAGCAGTACTTC. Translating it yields CASSPTGGRGYEQYF.

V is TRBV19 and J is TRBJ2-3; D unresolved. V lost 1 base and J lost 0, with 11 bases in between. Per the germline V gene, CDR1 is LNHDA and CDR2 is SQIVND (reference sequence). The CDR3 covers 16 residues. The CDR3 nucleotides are TGTGCCAGTAGTATAGGCCGAGGTCCTAGCACAGATACGCAGTATTTT. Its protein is CASSIGRGPSTDTQYF.

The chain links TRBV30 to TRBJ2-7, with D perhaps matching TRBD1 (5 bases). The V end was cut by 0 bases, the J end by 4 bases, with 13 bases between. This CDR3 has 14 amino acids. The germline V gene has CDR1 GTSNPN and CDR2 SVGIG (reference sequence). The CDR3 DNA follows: TGTGCCTGGAGTGTATCAGGGTTTTTTTACGAGCAGTACTTC. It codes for CAWSVSGFFYEQYF. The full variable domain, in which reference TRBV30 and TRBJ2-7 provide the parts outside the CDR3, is SQTIHQWPATLVQPVGSPLSLECTVEGTSNPNLYWYRQAAGRGLQLLFYSVGIGQISSEVPQNLSASRPQDRQFILSSKKLLLSDSGFYLCAWSVSGFFYEQYFGPGTRLTVT.

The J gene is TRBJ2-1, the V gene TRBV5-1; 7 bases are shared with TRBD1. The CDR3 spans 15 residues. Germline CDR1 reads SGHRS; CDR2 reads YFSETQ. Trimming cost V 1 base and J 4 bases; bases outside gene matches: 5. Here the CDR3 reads CASSLTGADYNEQFF. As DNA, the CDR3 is TGCGCCAGCAGCTTGACAGGGGCCGATTACAATGAGCAGTTCTTC.

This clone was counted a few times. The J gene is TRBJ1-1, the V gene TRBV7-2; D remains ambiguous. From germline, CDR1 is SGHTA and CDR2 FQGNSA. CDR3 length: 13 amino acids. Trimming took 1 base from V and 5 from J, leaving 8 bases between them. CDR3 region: CASSLEPGTEAFF. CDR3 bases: TGTGCCAGCAGCTTAGAACCGGGAACTGAAGCTTTCTTT.

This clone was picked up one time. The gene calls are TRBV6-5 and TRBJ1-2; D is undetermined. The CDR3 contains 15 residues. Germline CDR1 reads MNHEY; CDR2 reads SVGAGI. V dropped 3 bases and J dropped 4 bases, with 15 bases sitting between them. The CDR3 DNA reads TGTGCCAGCAGTTATGATCAGAAACGAGGCTATGGCTACACCTTC. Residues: CASSYDQKRGYGYTF.

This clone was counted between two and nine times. This chain's CDR3 is CASSSRDRTYEQYF. The CDR3 nucleotides read TGTGCCAGCAGTTCCCGGGACAGGACCTACGAGCAGTACTTC. This chain joins TRBV6-1 and TRBJ2-7, with 8 positions matching TRBD1. CDR1 and CDR2 from the germline V gene are MNHNS and SASEGT. Unmatched junction bases numbered 5, after V lost 5 bases and J lost 2 bases. The CDR3 covers 14 residues.

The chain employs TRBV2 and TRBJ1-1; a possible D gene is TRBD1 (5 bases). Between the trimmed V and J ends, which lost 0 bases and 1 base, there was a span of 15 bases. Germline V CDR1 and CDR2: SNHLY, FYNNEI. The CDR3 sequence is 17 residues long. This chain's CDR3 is CASSEARAGWGNTEAFF. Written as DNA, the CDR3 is TGTGCCAGCAGTGAAGCCCGCGCAGGGTGGGGGAACACTGAAGCTTTCTTT.

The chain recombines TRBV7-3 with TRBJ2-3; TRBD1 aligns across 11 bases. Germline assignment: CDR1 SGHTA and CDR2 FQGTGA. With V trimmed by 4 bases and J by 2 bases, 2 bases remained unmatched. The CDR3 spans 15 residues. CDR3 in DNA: TGTGCCAGCAGCTCGGGACAGGGGGACACAGATACGCAGTATTTT. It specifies CASSSGQGDTDTQYF.

CDR3 protein: CASKVRRQFNEKLFF. In nucleotides, the CDR3 is TGTGCCAGTAAAGTAAGGCGGCAGTTTAATGAAAAACTGTTTTTT. The gene calls are TRBV19 and TRBJ1-4; the D is unclear. Between the trimmed V and J ends, which lost 7 bases and 4 bases, there was a span of 16 bases. The germline V gene has CDR1 LNHDA and CDR2 SQIVND (reference sequence). CDR3 length: 15 amino acids.